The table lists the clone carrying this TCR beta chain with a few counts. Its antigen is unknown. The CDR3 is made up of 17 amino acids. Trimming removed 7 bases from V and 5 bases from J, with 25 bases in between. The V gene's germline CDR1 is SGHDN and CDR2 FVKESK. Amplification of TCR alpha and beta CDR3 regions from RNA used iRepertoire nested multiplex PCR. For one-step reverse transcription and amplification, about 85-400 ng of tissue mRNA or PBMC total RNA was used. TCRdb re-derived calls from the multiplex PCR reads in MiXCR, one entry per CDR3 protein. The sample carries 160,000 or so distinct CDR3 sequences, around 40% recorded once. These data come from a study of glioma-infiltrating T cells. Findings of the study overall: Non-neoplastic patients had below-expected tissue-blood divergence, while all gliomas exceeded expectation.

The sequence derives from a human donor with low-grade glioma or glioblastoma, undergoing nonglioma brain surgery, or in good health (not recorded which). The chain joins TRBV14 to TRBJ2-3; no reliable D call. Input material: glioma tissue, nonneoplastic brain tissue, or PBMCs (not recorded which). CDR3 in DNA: TGTGCCAGCATCCCAGATAGATCACCTGCCGGTGGAGATACGCAGTATTTT. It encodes CASIPDRSPAGGDTQYF.